The 12 T cell receptor beta chains in this list originate from one sample, sequenced in a study of early T cells in non-severe SARS-CoV-2 infection. MiXCR was run by TCRdb on the 5' RACE reads, yielding one entry per CDR3 protein. This table has 52,000 or so distinct CDR3 sequences, more than 6.5% appearing once. This specimen consisted of whole blood, obtained at baseline. These receptors all stem from an adult who was a healthcare worker with PCR-confirmed SARS-CoV-2 infection or an uninfected control (not recorded which).

This clonotype was recorded many times. The rearrangement joins TRBV7-2 to TRBJ2-3; 7 nucleotides match TRBD2. CDR1 SGHTA and CDR2 FQGNSA come from the germline V gene. The CDR3 extends over 17 amino acids. With 2 bases clipped from V and 1 base from J, the junction kept 9 bases outside the gene matches. Here the CDR3 DNA reads TGTGCCAGCAGCTTAACAGGAGCGGGGAGAGGCACAGATACGCAGTATTTT. It is translated as CASSLTGAGRGTDTQYF.

The chain couples TRBV7-6 to TRBJ1-6; unclear D gene. The length of the CDR3 is 12 residues. Looked up from germline, CDR1 is SGHVS and CDR2 is FNYEAQ. Deletions cut 4 bases from V and 4 bases from J, with 2 bases between. In DNA, the CDR3 is TGTGCCAGCAGCTCGTATAATTCACCCCTCCACTTT. Translated: CASSSYNSPLHF.

This clonotype showed up many times. The V call is TRBV25-1, the J call TRBJ1-2, with D possibly TRBD1 on 6 matching bases. V lost 9 bases, J lost 8 bases, and 16 bases lay in between. The V gene's germline CDR1 is MGHDK and CDR2 SYGVNS. The CDR3 loop spans 12 amino acids. CDR3 region: CASGMAGDGYTF. CDR3 bases: TGTGCCAGTGGCATGGCAGGGGACGGCTACACCTTC.

The table lists this clonotype with many counts. Its ends do not fully match the called genes, so a read error is possible. V gene TRBV4-1 combines with J gene TRBJ1-1, with a weak D call TRBD1 (5 bases). Germline V gene lookup returns CDR1 MGHRA and CDR2 YSYEKL. The CDR3 loop spans 12 amino acids. Written as DNA, the CDR3 is TGCGCCAGCAGCCGTGAACCGGGACCGGAGGAGTTT. It yields the protein CASSREPGPEEF.

This clonotype was found many times. J is TRBJ2-6 and V is TRBV18; 8 nucleotides agree with TRBD1. V gave up 3 bases and J gave up 2 bases; unmatched junction bases: 9. Germline assignment: CDR1 KGHSH and CDR2 LQKENI. The CDR3 has 18 amino acids. The CDR3 DNA reads as TGTGCCAGCTCACCCTATACCCAGGGGGCAGCTGGGGCCAACGTCCTGACTTTC. Its translation is CASSPYTQGAAGANVLTF.

This clonotype came up many times. The rearrangement joins TRBV7-2 to TRBJ2-3; D gene ambiguous. The CDR3 is 12 amino acids. The germline V gene encodes CDR1 SGHTA and CDR2 FQGNSA. Trimming pared 3 bases from V and 5 bases from J, leaving 6 bases between. For the CDR3, the DNA is TGTGCCAGCAGCTTCTTAATAGATACGCAGTATTTT. Translated, it gives CASSFLIDTQYF.

V usage is TRBV7-2 and J usage is TRBJ2-7; TRBD2 matches at 8 bases. J was trimmed by 4 bases and V by 5 bases; bases with no gene match: 4. CDR3 length equals 13 residues. The germline CDR1 and CDR2 sequences are SGHTA and FQGNSA. This CDR3 reads CASSHRGGYEQYF. The CDR3, as DNA: TGTGCCAGCAGCCATCGCGGGGGGTACGAGCAGTACTTC.

In this sample, this clonotype turned up many times. The rearrangement uses TRBV7-2 and TRBJ2-2, with a possible D match to TRBD2 (5 bases). V was trimmed by 5 bases and J by 1 base, leaving 17 bases between them. CDR3 length: 17 residues. Germline values: CDR1 SGHTA, CDR2 FQGNSA. Written as DNA, the CDR3 is TGTGCCAGCAGCAATCCTACTAGGTTTAGGAACACCGGGGAGCTGTTTTTT. It yields the protein CASSNPTRFRNTGELFF.

This clonotype was detected ten times or more. The gene calls are TRBV5-1 and TRBJ1-1; D is perhaps TRBD1 (5 bases). This CDR3 region has 16 residues. Deletions cut 4 bases from V and 0 bases from J, with 16 bases between. Per the germline V gene, CDR1 is SGHRS and CDR2 is YFSETQ. The CDR3: CASSRKWGPMNTEAFF. The CDR3 DNA reads as TGCGCCAGCAGCCGTAAATGGGGACCGATGAACACTGAAGCTTTCTTT.

This clonotype was detected a few times. The chain is built from TRBV6-4 and TRBJ2-1; 8 bases fit TRBD2. The CDR3 is 14 residues long. Germline V gene sequence: CDR1 MRHNA, CDR2 SNTAGT. V was pared by 5 bases and J by 8 bases, with 8 bases of the junction left unmatched. CDR3 amino acids: CASSSGGPGYEQFF. In DNA form, the CDR3 reads TGTGCCAGCAGTTCGGGGGGGCCTGGGTATGAGCAGTTCTTC.

The chain recombines TRBV11-3 with TRBJ2-1; D is perhaps TRBD1 (6 bases). Germline CDR1 reads SGHNT; CDR2 reads YENEEA. The CDR3 loop spans 13 amino acids. Trimming removed 3 bases at V and 4 bases at J, with 7 bases between. CDR3: CASSLGAYNEQFF. The CDR3 nucleotides are TGTGCCAGCAGCTTGGGGGCATACAATGAGCAGTTCTTC.

At least ten counts were recorded for this clonotype. The chain links TRBV7-6 to TRBJ2-2, with D unclear. This CDR3 spans 13 amino acids. The V end was cut by 5 bases, the J end by 8 bases, with 12 bases between. The germline CDR1 and CDR2 sequences are SGHVS and FNYEAQ. CDR3 in amino acids: CASSILDGGELFF. Written as DNA, the CDR3 is TGTGCCAGCAGCATCCTGGACGGAGGGGAGCTGTTTTTT.